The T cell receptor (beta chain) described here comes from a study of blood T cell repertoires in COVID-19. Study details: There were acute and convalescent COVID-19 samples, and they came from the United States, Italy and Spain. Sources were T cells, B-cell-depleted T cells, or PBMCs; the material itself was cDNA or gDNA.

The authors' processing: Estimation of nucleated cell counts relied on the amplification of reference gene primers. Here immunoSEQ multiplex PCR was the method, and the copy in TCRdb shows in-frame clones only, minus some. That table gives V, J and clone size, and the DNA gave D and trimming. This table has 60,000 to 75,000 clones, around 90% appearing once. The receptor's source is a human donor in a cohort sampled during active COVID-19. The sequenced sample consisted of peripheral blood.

CDR3 sequence: CASSEGTGGYNEQFF. Here the CDR3 DNA reads TGTGCCAGCAGCGAGGGGACAGGAGGATACAATGAGCAGTTCTTC. The J gene is TRBJ2-1, the V gene TRBV7-9; 8 bases align to TRBD1. The germline V gene encodes CDR1 SEHNR and CDR2 FQNEAQ (reference sequence). The junction had 7 bases not matched to a gene; V was cut back by 5 bases and J by 4 bases. CDR3 length: 15 residues. The full variable domain, its missing parts supplied by reference TRBV7-9 and TRBJ2-1, is DTGVSQNPRHKITKRGQNVTFRCDPISEHNRLYWYRQTLGQGPEFLTYFQNEAQLEKSRLLSDRFSAERPKGSFSTLEIQRTEQGDSAMYLCASSEGTGGYNEQFFGPGTRLTVL.